These 24 T cell receptor beta chains originate from one sample sequenced in a study of blood T cell repertoires in COVID-19. Clones were sequenced by immunoSEQ multiplex PCR, and TCRdb holds only the in-frame ones, with some missing. This table has approximately 450,000 clones, 70% to 90% appearing once. The specimen was PBMCs or T cells enriched from blood (not recorded which). These receptor sequences come from a woman under 30 with acute COVID-19.

CDR3 region: CASSQVYWDTQYF. CDR3 nucleotide sequence: TGTGCCAGCAGCCAAGTGTACTGGGATACGCAGTATTTT. V gene TRBV14 combines with J gene TRBJ2-3; no definite D call. The CDR3 is made up of 13 amino acids. Germline V gene lookup returns CDR1 SGHDN and CDR2 FVKESK. Trimming pared 1 base from V and 6 bases from J, leaving 8 bases between. Full variable domain (missing parts from reference TRBV14 and TRBJ2-3): EAGVTQFPSHSVIEKGQTVTLRCDPISGHDNLYWYRRVMGKEIKFLLHFVKESKQDESGMPNNRFLAERTGGTYSTLKVQPAELEDSGVYFCASSQVYWDTQYFGPGTRLTVL.

The rearrangement joins TRBV2 to TRBJ2-3, with TRBD1 matching 7 bases. The CDR3 consists of 15 residues. Trimming took 6 bases from V and 5 from J; bases not matched to a gene: 11. Germline CDR1 reads SNHLY; CDR2 reads FYNNEI. The CDR3 sequence: CASREISTGKDTQYF. CDR3 sequence (DNA): TGTGCCAGCAGGGAAATCTCGACAGGGAAAGATACGCAGTATTTT. The full variable domain, with the rest looked up from reference TRBV2 and TRBJ2-3, is EPEVTQTPSHQVTQMGQEVILRCVPISNHLYFYWYRQILGQKVEFLVSFYNNEISEKSEIFDDQFSVERPDGSNFTLKIRSTKLEDSAMYFCASREISTGKDTQYFGPGTRLTVL.

The chain employs TRBV9 and TRBJ1-3, with 9 bases fitting TRBD1. This CDR3 contains 16 residues. Unmatched junction bases numbered 3, after V lost 2 bases and J lost 0 bases. The germline gives CDR1 SGDLS, CDR2 YYNGEE. The CDR3 bases are TGTGCCAGCAGCGTGGGGACAGGGACCTCTGGAAACACCATATATTTT. Amino acids: CASSVGTGTSGNTIYF.

The chain has TRBV5-1 and TRBJ2-1, with 9 nucleotides matching TRBD2. The length of the CDR3 is 16 residues. Looked up from germline, CDR1 is SGHRS and CDR2 is YFSETQ. Germline trimming cut 0 bases from V and 3 bases from J; bases unmatched to any gene: 4. CDR3 in amino acids: CASSLGAGGSYNEQFF. In nucleotides, the CDR3 is TGCGCCAGCAGCTTGGGGGCGGGAGGGAGCTACAATGAGCAGTTCTTC.

The chain employs TRBV9 and TRBJ2-5, with TRBD1 matching over 8 bases. The J segment lost 9 bases and the V segment lost 3 bases, leaving 7 bases of the junction unmatched. The germline V gene encodes CDR1 SGDLS and CDR2 YYNGEE. The length of the CDR3 is 13 residues. The CDR3 loop reads CASSENRGKAQYF. CDR3 bases: TGTGCCAGCAGCGAAAACAGGGGGAAGGCCCAGTACTTC.

The chain has TRBV28 and TRBJ1-1; D remains unclear. Germline V gene data show CDR1 as MDHEN and CDR2 as SYDVKM. V shed 4 bases and J shed 3 bases, with 3 bases lying between them. The CDR3 length is 11 residues. In DNA, the CDR3 is TGTGCCAGCAGTTCATACACTGAAGCTTTCTTT. This encodes CASSSYTEAFF. The variable domain in full, with the rest retrieved from reference TRBV28 and TRBJ1-1, is DVKVTQSSRYLVKRTGEKVFLECVQDMDHENMFWYRQDPGLGLRLIYFSYDVKMKEKGDIPEGYSVSREKKERFSLILESASTNQTSMYLCASSSYTEAFFGQGTRLTVV.

V and J are TRBV28 and TRBJ2-1; 10 positions agree with TRBD1. CDR1 and CDR2 (germline): MDHEN, SYDVKM. The CDR3 spans 15 residues. J gave up 3 bases and V 6 bases, and 5 bases lay outside the gene matches. Written as DNA, the CDR3 is TGTGCCAGCAGCAGGACAGGGGGAAACTACAATGAGCAGTTCTTC. Translating it yields CASSRTGGNYNEQFF.

The V gene is TRBV3-1 (or the pseudogene TRBV3-2), the J gene TRBJ1-1; D might be TRBD1 (5 bases). CDR3 length: 14 amino acids. Between the trimmed V and J ends, which lost 4 bases and 3 bases, there was a span of 12 bases. CDR1 is LGHDT, CDR2 YNNKEL, per germline (reference sequence). Here the CDR3 DNA reads TGTGCCAGCAGCCGGGTCGGGGGGGACACTGAAGCTTTCTTT. It translates to CASSRVGGDTEAFF.

The chain links TRBV6-5 to TRBJ1-1; 7 positions match TRBD1. Trimming cost V 6 bases and J 3 bases; bases outside gene matches: 7. This CDR3 comprises 14 residues. Germline V gives CDR1 MNHEY, CDR2 SVGAGI. CDR3 sequence reads: CASSTDRAYTEAFF. CDR3 DNA sequence: TGTGCCAGCAGCACTGACAGGGCCTACACTGAAGCTTTCTTT.

The chain carries TRBV5-5 and TRBJ1-1; D unresolved. CDR1 and CDR2 from the germline V gene are SGHKS and YYEKEE (reference sequence). Trimming cost V 2 bases and J 6 bases, with 14 bases left between them. The CDR3 consists of 14 residues. The CDR3 DNA reads TGTGCCAGCAGCTTATTACAGATTTCCTCTGAAGCTTTCTTT. Translating gives CASSLLQISSEAFF.

The chain recombines TRBV7-2 with TRBJ1-2, with D perhaps matching TRBD1 (6 bases). Per the germline V gene, CDR1 is SGHTA and CDR2 is FQGNSA. V lost 3 bases and J 2 bases, leaving 22 bases between the germline ends. The CDR3 is 18 residues long. This CDR3 reads CASSFRGRQGLLNYGYTF. The CDR3 DNA is TGTGCCAGCAGCTTCAGGGGACGGCAGGGTCTTTTAAACTATGGCTACACCTTC.

This clone showed up just a few times. V usage is TRBV3-1 (or the pseudogene TRBV3-2) and J usage is TRBJ1-1; D possibly corresponds to TRBD1 (5 bases). Germline V gene lookup returns CDR1 LGHDT and CDR2 YNNKEL (reference sequence). The V end was cut by 1 base, the J end by 4 bases, with 13 bases between. The CDR3 length is 15 residues. The CDR3 spells CASSQVWAGGTEAFF. CDR3 coding DNA: TGTGCCAGCAGCCAAGTTTGGGCGGGGGGCACTGAAGCTTTCTTT.

The genes are TRBV27 and TRBJ1-1; tentatively, D is TRBD1 (5 bases). CDR3 size: 13 residues. V shed 3 bases and J shed 7 bases, with 12 bases lying between them. CDR1 MNHEY and CDR2 SMNVEV come from the germline V gene (reference sequence). CDR3: CASSFSRDNEAFF. The CDR3 DNA reads as TGTGCCAGCAGTTTTTCCAGGGATAATGAAGCTTTCTTT.

V is TRBV9 and J is TRBJ2-1; 8 bases are shared with TRBD2. The CDR3 has 14 amino acids. J lost 7 bases, V lost 3 bases, and 6 bases had no gene match. Germline CDR1 and CDR2: SGDLS and YYNGEE. CDR3 in DNA: TGTGCCAGCAGCGGCAGGACTAGCTTGAATGAGCAGTTCTTC. Encoded protein: CASSGRTSLNEQFF. The complete variable domain, with remaining parts taken from reference TRBV9 and TRBJ2-1, reads DSGVTQTPKHLITATGQRVTLRCSPRSGDLSVYWYQQSLDQGLQFLIQYYNGEERAKGNILERFSAQQFPDLHSELNLSSLELGDSALYFCASSGRTSLNEQFFGPGTRLTVL.

About this clone itself: The same CDR3 is also encoded by other DNA sequences in this sample. The V call is TRBV9, the J call TRBJ2-5; TRBD1 is a possible D gene (5 bases). The CDR3 is made up of 13 amino acids. Germline values: CDR1 SGDLS, CDR2 YYNGEE. V shed 0 bases and J shed 5 bases, with 8 bases lying between them. As DNA, the CDR3 is TGTGCCAGCAGCGTAGCAGGGTCCGAGACCCAGTACTTC. Protein: CASSVAGSETQYF.

V usage is TRBV10-3 and J usage is TRBJ1-1, with D unresolved. The V end lost 7 bases, the J end lost 0 bases, and 12 bases lay between the germline ends. The CDR3 sequence is 14 residues long. Looked up from germline, CDR1 is ENHRY and CDR2 is SYGVKD. CDR3 amino acids: CAITAGPMNTEAFF. In DNA form, the CDR3 reads TGTGCCATCACAGCAGGCCCTATGAACACTGAAGCTTTCTTT.

The chain employs TRBV2 and TRBJ2-6, with a weak D call TRBD1 (7 bases). Germline lookup yields CDR1 SNHLY and CDR2 FYNNEI. The CDR3 covers 15 residues. V lost 7 bases and J 2 bases, leaving 12 bases between the germline ends. The CDR3 protein is CASKAGGPGANVLTF. Here the CDR3 DNA reads TGTGCCAGCAAGGCAGGGGGGCCTGGGGCCAACGTCCTGACTTTC.

V usage is TRBV2 and J usage is TRBJ2-7; D ambiguous. Germline CDR1 is SNHLY and CDR2 is FYNNEI. This CDR3 region has 14 residues. The V gene lost 7 bases and the J gene lost 3 bases, with 16 bases spanning the gap. The CDR3 spells CASIYDLSRYEQYF. CDR3 in DNA: TGTGCCAGCATTTATGACTTAAGCCGCTACGAGCAGTACTTC.

The chain has TRBV27 and TRBJ1-1; D not certain. With 8 bases removed from V and 2 bases from J, the gap between germline ends came to 9 bases. The CDR3 contains 12 residues. Germline V lookup: CDR1 MNHEY, CDR2 SMNVEV (reference sequence). CDR3 nucleotide sequence: TGTGCCAGCGGACTGGACAACACTGAAGCTTTCTTT. As protein: CASGLDNTEAFF.

This chain uses TRBV11-2 with TRBJ1-2; no clear D. V was pared by 4 bases and J by 9 bases, with 18 bases between. The CDR3 is 14 amino acids. CDR1 and CDR2 (germline): SGHAT, FQNNGV. This CDR3 reads CASSSPPEEVRYTF. The CDR3 DNA reads TGTGCCAGCAGCTCTCCCCCGGAGGAAGTACGCTACACCTTC.

The table lists this clone with a count of one. V and J are TRBV6-1 and TRBJ2-3; maybe TRBD2 (6 bases). Germline V CDR1 and CDR2: MNHNS, SASEGT. Trimming left V 1 base short and J 5 bases short, with 16 bases between. This CDR3 is built from 16 residues. The CDR3 nucleotides are TGTGCCAGCAGTGAAGTGCAGGGAGGAGTGCGAGATACGCAGTATTTT. It specifies CASSEVQGGVRDTQYF.

The chain employs TRBV27 and TRBJ1-6; the D gene is possibly TRBD1 (6 bases). CDR1 is MNHEY and CDR2 is SMNVEV in the germline V gene (reference sequence). Trimming took off 5 bases at V and 9 bases at J, with 14 bases between the two ends. The CDR3 sequence is 14 residues long. This CDR3 reads CASSPQGRGSPLHF. The DNA for the CDR3 is TGTGCCAGCAGTCCACAGGGAAGGGGTTCACCCCTCCACTTT.

This chain connects TRBV7-9 to TRBJ2-5, with 8 bases that match TRBD2. The J segment lost 5 bases and the V segment lost 0 bases, leaving 2 bases of the junction unmatched. The germline V gene encodes CDR1 SEHNR and CDR2 FQNEAQ (reference sequence). CDR3 size: 14 residues. The CDR3 loop is CASSLAGTRETQYF. The CDR3 DNA is TGTGCCAGCAGCTTAGCCGGGACTAGGGAGACCCAGTACTTC.

This chain uses TRBV10-3 with TRBJ2-1; 8 positions agree with TRBD2. CDR1 ENHRY and CDR2 SYGVKD come from the germline V gene. V gave up 9 bases and J gave up 2 bases; unmatched junction bases: 3. The CDR3 is made up of 13 amino acids. The CDR3: CAIQRGTYNEQFF. The CDR3 bases are TGTGCCATACAGCGGGGGACCTACAATGAGCAGTTCTTC.